This TCR beta chain was captured by sequencing in a study of blood T cell repertoires in COVID-19. The germline V gene encodes CDR1 SGHRS and CDR2 YFSETQ. V lost 1 base, J lost 4 bases, and 4 bases stayed unmatched. The CDR3 loop spans 15 amino acids. The assay was immunoSEQ multiplex PCR, and TCRdb's table has in-frame clones only and misses some. Of approximately 46,000 clones detected, 85% appear once; the ten largest clones hold 6.5%. This TCR came from a man aged 55-75 years with acute or convalescent COVID-19. Source material: peripheral blood. The chain employs TRBV5-1 and TRBJ1-1; 10 positions agree with TRBD1. As DNA, the CDR3 is TGCGCCAGCAGCTTGAGGGGGACAGGGGCCACTGAAGCTTTCTTT. Amino acids: CASSLRGTGATEAFF.